This T cell receptor beta chain originates from a study of cytotoxic CD8 clonotypes in ibrutinib-treated CLL. Study-level background: Recorded responses included around 24 partial and 2 complete; following median roughly 74 months, approximately 14 stayed remitted and 12 progressed.

Produced via immunoSEQ multiplex PCR; TCRdb's table is partial and in-frame only. The table records about 16,000 clones, roughly two thirds of them present only once. The study's findings and limits: Public clonotypes were rare and shrank or held steady on treatment. Researchers report that baseline clonality outpaced age-matched healthy donors and tracked circulating CD8+ T-cell counts.

A remark on this clone: Antigen unknown.

V was cut by 2 bases and J by 1 base, with 14 bases left in between. The CDR3 length is 16 residues. Germline values: CDR1 MNHNS, CDR2 SASEGT. Sequencing used PBMCs, obtained before ibrutinib treatment. The chain combines TRBV6-1 with TRBJ2-5; unclear D gene. The source of this sequence is a human donor with chronic lymphocytic leukemia. The CDR3 protein is CASSELTVTAQETQYF. DNA of the CDR3: TGTGCCAGCAGTGAATTAACAGTAACTGCCCAAGAGACCCAGTACTTC.